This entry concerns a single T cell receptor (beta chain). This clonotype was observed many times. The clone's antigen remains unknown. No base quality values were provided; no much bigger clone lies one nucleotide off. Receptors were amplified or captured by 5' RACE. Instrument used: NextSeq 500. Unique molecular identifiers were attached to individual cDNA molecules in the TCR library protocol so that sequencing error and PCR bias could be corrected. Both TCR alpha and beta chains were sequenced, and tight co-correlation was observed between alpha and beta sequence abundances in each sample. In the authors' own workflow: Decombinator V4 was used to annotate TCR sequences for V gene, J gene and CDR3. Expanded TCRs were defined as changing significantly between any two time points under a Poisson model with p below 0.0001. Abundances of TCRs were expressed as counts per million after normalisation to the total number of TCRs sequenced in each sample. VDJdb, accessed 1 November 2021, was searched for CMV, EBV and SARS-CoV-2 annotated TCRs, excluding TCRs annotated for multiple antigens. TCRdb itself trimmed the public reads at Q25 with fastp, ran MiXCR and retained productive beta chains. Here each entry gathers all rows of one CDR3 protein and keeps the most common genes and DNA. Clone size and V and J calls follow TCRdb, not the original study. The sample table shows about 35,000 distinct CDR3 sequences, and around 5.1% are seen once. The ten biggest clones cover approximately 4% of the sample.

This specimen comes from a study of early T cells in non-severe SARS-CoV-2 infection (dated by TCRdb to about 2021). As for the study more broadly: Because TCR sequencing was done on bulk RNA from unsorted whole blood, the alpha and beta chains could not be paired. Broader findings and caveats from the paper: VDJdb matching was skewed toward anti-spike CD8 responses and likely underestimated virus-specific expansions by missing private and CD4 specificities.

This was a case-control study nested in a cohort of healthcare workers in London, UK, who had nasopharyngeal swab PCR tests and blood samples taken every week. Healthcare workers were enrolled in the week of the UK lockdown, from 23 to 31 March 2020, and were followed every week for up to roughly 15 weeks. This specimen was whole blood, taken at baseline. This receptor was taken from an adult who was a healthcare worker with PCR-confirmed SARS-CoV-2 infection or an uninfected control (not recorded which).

The encoded CDR3 is CSASRRSGELFF. The bases are TGCAGTGCTAGCCGGCGGAGCGGGGAGCTGTTTTTT. The chain was built from TRBV20-1 and TRBJ2-2, with the D gene not clear enough to name. The cysteine opens and the phenylalanine closes a CDR3 of 12 amino acids. Here the CDR3 DNA is all that survives: 36 bases in frame from base 1. V was cut back by 3 bases and J by 7 bases, leaving a gap of 9 bases between them. The germline V gene (reference sequence) gives CDR1 as DFQATT and CDR2 as SNEGSKA.